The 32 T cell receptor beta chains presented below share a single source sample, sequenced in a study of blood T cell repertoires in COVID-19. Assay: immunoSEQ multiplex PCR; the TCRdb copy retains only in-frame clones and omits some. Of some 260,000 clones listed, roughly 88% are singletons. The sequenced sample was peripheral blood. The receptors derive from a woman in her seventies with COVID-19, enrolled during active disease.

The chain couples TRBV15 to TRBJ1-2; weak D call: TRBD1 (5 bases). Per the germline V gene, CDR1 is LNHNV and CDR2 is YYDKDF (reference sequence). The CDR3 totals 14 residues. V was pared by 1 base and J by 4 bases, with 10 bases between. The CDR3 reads CATSRAGRAYGYTF. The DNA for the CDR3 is TGTGCCACCAGCAGAGCGGGCAGGGCCTATGGCTACACCTTC.

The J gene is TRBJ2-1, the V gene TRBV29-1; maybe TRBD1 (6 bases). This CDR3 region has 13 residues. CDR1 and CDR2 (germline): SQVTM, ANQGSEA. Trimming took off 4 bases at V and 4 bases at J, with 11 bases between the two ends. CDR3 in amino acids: CSVGQVLYNEQFF. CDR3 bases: TGCAGCGTTGGACAGGTCCTTTACAATGAGCAGTTCTTC.

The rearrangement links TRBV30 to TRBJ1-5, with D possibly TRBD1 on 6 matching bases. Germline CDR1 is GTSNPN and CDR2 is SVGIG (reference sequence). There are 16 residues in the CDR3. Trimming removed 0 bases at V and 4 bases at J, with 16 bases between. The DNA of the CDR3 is TGTGCCTGGAGTGTACTAACAGGGAAAACGAATCAGCCCCAGCATTTT. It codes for CAWSVLTGKTNQPQHF.

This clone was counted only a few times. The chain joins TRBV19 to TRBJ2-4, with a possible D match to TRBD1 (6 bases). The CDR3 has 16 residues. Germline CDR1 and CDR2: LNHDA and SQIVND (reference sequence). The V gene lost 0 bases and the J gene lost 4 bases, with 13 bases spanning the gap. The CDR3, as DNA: TGTGCCAGTAGTATAGATATCTGGCAGGGGAAAAACATTCAGTACTTC. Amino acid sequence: CASSIDIWQGKNIQYF.

CDR3 DNA: TGTGCCAGCAGCCCACTAGCGGGAGGATCCTACGAGCAGTACTTC. It translates to CASSPLAGGSYEQYF. J is TRBJ2-7 and V is TRBV7-2; 12 bases agree with TRBD2. In germline, CDR1 is SGHTA, CDR2 FQGNSA. The CDR3 runs 15 residues. V was pared by 5 bases and J by 1 base, with 3 bases of the junction left unmatched.

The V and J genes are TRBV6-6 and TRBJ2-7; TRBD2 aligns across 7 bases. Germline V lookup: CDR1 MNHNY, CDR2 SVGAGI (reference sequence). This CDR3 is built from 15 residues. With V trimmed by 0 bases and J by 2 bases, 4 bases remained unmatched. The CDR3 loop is CASSYSGRAPYEQYF. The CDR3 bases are TGTGCCAGCAGTTACTCGGGGAGGGCCCCCTACGAGCAGTACTTC.

The CDR3 sequence is CASSLSLADEQFF. The DNA for the CDR3 is TGTGCCAGCAGTTTATCTCTAGCGGATGAGCAGTTCTTC. The chain links TRBV28 to TRBJ2-1; TRBD2 agrees at 7 bases. Trimming at V came to 1 base and at J to 8 bases, leaving 2 bases not matched to a gene. The germline V gene has CDR1 MDHEN and CDR2 SYDVKM. CDR3 length: 13 residues.

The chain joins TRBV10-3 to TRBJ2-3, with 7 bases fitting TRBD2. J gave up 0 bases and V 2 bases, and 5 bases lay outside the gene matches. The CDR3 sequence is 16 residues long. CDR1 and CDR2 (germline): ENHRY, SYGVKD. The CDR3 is CAISEQWRGSTDTQYF. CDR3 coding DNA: TGTGCCATCAGTGAGCAGTGGCGGGGGAGCACAGATACGCAGTATTTT.

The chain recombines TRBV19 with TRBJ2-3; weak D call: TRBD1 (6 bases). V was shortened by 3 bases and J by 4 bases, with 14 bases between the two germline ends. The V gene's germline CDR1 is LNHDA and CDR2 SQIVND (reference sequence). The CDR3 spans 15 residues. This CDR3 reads CASSIQGLSPDTQYF. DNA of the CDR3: TGTGCCAGTAGTATCCAGGGGCTTTCCCCAGATACGCAGTATTTT.

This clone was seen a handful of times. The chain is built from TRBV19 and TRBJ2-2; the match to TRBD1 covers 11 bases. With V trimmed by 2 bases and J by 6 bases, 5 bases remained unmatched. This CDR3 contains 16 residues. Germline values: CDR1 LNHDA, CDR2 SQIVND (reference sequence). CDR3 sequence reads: CASSITGQGAAGELFF. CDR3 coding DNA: TGTGCCAGTAGTATAACAGGACAGGGGGCGGCCGGGGAGCTGTTTTTT.

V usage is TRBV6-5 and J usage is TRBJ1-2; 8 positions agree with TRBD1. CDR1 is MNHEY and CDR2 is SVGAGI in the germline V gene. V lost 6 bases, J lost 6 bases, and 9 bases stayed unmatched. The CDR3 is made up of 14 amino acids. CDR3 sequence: CASRGTGTFHGYTF. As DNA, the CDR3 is TGTGCCAGCAGAGGGACAGGAACATTTCATGGCTACACCTTC.

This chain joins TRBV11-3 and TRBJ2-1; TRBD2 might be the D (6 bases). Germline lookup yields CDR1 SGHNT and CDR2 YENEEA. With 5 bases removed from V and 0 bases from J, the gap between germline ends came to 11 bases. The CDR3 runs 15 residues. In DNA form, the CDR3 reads TGTGCCAGCAGCGCGGGACGAAGCTCCTACAATGAGCAGTTCTTC. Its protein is CASSAGRSSYNEQFF.

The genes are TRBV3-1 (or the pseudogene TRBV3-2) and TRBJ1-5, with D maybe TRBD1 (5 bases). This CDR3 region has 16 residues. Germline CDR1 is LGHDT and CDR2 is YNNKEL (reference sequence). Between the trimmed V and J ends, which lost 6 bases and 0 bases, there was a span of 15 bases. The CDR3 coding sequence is TGTGCCAGCAGTCGCGGGACGGAACTTAGCAATCAGCCCCAGCATTTT. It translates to CASSRGTELSNQPQHF.

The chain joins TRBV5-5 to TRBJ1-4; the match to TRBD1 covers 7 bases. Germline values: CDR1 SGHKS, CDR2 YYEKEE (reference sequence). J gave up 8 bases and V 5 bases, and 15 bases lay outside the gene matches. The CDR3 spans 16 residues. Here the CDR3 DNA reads TGTGCCAGCAGAGCGGCCGCAGGGGGGCCGGGAGAAAAACTGTTTTTT. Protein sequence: CASRAAAGGPGEKLFF.

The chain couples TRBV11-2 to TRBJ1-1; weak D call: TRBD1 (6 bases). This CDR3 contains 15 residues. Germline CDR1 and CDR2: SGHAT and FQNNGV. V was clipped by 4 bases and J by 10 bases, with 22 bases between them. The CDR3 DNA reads TGTGCCAGCAGCTGGCCCGGGACACTCTTTAAGGGAGCTTTCTTT. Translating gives CASSWPGTLFKGAFF.

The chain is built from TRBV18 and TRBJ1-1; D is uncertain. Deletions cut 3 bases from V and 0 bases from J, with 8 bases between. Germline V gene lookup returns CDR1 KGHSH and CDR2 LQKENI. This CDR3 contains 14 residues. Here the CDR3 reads CASSPGAMNTEAFF. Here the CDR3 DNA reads TGTGCCAGCTCACCTGGAGCCATGAACACTGAAGCTTTCTTT. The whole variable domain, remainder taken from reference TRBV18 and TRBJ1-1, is NAGVMQNPRHLVRRRGQEARLRCSPMKGHSHVYWYRQLPEEGLKFMVYLQKENIIDESGMPKERFSAEFPKEGPSILRIQQVVRGDSAAYFCASSPGAMNTEAFFGQGTRLTVV.

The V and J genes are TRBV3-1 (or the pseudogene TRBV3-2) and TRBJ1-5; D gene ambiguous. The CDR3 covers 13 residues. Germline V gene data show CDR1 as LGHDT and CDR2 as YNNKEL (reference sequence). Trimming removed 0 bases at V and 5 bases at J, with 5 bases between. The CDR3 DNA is TGTGCCAGCAGCCAAGACGGTGATCAGCCCCAGCATTTT. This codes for CASSQDGDQPQHF.

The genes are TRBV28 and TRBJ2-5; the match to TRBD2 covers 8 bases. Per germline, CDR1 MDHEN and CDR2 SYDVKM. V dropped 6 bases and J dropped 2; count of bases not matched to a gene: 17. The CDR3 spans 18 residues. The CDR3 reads CASSSYLGLAGTQETQYF. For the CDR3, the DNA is TGTGCCAGCAGCTCCTATCTCGGACTAGCTGGCACGCAAGAGACCCAGTACTTC.

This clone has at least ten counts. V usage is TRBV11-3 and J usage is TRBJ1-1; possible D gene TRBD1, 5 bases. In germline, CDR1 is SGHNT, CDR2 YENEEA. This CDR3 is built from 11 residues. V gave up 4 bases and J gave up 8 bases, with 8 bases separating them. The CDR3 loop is CASSSGGEAFF. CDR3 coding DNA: TGTGCCAGCAGCTCGGGGGGGGAAGCTTTCTTT. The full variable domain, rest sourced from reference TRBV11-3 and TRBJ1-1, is EAGVVQSPRYKIIEKKQPVAFWCNPISGHNTLYWYLQNLGQGPELLIRYENEEAVDDSQLPKDRFSAERLKGVDSTLKIQPAELGDSAVYLCASSSGGEAFFGQGTRLTVV.

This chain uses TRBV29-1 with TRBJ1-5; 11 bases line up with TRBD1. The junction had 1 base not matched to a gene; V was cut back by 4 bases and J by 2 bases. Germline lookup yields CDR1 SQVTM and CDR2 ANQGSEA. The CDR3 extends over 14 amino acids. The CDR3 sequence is CSVVGQGGNQPQHF. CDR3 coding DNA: TGCAGCGTTGTGGGACAGGGGGGCAATCAGCCCCAGCATTTT.

CDR3 region: CASSTQGTGELFF. The CDR3 DNA reads TGTGCCAGCAGTACCCAGGGCACCGGGGAGCTGTTTTTT. The chain is built from TRBV6-5 and TRBJ2-2; the D gene is possibly TRBD1 (5 bases). Trimming took 5 bases from V and 4 from J, leaving 8 bases between them. The CDR3 is made up of 13 amino acids. Germline assignment: CDR1 MNHEY and CDR2 SVGAGI.

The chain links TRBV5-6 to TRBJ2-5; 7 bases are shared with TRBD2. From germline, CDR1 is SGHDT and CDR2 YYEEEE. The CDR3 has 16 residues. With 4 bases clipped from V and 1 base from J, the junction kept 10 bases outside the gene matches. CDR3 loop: CASSAKGRGFQETQYF. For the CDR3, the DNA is TGTGCCAGCAGCGCTAAAGGGCGGGGGTTCCAAGAGACCCAGTACTTC.

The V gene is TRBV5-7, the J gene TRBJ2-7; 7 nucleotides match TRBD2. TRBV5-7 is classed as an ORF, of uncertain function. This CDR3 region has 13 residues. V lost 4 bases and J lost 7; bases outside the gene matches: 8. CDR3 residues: CASSTYGEGEQYF. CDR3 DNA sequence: TGTGCCAGCAGCACGTACGGGGAGGGAGAGCAGTACTTC.

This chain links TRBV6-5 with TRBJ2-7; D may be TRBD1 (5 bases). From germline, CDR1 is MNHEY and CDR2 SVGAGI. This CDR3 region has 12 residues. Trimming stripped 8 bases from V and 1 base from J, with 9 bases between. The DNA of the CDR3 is TGTGCCAGCTCGACAGTATCCTACGAGCAGTACTTC. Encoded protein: CASSTVSYEQYF.

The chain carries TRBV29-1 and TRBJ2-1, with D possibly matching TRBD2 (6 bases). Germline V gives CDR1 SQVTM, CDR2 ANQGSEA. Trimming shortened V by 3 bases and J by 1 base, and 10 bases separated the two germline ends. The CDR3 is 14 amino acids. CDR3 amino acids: CSVEEGSSYNEQFF. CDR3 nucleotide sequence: TGCAGCGTTGAGGAGGGGTCTTCCTACAATGAGCAGTTCTTC.

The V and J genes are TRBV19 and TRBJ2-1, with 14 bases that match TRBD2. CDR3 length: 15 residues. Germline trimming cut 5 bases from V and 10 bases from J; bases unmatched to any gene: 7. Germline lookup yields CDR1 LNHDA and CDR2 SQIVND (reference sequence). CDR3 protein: CASSYIGLAGGEQFF. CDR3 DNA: TGTGCCAGTAGTTACATTGGACTAGCGGGAGGAGAGCAGTTCTTC.

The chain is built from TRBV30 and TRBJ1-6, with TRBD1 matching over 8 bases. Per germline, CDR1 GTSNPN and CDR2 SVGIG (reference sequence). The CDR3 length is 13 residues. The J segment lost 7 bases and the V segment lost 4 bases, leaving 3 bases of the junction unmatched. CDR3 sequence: CAWIQGANSPLHF. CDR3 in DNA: TGTGCCTGGATTCAGGGGGCCAATTCACCCCTCCACTTT.

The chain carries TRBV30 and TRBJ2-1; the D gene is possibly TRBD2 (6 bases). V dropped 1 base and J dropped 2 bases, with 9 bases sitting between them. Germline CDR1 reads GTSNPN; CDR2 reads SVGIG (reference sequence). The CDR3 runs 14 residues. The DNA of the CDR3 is TGTGCCTGGAGTGGAGGCGGGGCCTACAATGAGCAGTTCTTC. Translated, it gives CAWSGGGAYNEQFF.

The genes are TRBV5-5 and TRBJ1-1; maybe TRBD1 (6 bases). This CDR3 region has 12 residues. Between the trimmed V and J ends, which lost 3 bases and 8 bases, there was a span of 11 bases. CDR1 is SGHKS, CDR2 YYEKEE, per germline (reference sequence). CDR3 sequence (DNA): TGTGCCAGCAGCTGGGGGCCGGAGGAAGCTTTCTTT. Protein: CASSWGPEEAFF.

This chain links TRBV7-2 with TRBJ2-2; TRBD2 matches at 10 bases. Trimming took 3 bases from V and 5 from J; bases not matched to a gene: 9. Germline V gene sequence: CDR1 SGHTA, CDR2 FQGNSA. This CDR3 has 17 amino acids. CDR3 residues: CASSLSPSGSRTGELFF. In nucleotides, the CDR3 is TGTGCCAGCAGCTTGAGCCCTAGCGGGAGTAGGACCGGGGAGCTGTTTTTT. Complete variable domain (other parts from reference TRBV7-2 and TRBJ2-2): GAGVSQSPSNKVTEKGKDVELRCDPISGHTALYWYRQSLGQGLEFLIYFQGNSAPDKSGLPSDRFSAERTGGSVSTLTIQRTQQEDSAVYLCASSLSPSGSRTGELFFGEGSRLTVL.

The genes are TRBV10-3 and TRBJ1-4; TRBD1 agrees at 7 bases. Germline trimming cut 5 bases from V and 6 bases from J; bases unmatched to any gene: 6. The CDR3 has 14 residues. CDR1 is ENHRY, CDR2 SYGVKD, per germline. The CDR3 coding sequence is TGTGCCATCAGTCCAAGACAGGGACATGAAAAACTGTTTTTT. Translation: CAISPRQGHEKLFF.

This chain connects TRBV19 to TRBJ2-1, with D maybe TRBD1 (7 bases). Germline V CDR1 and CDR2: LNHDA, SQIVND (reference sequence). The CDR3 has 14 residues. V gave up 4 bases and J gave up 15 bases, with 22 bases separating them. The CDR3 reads CASSNRGGNRGWFF. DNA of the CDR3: TGTGCCAGTAGTAATAGAGGGGGGAACAGGGGTTGGTTCTTC.